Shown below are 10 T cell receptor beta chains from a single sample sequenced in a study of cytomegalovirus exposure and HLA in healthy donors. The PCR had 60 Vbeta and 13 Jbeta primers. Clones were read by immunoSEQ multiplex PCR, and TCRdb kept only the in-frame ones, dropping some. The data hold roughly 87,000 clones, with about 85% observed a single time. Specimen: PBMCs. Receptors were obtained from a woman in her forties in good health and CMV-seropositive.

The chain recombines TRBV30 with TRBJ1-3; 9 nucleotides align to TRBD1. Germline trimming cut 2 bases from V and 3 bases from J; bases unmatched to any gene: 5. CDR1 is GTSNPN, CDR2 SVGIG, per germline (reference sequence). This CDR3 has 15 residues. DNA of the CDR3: TGTGCCTGGAGTTCGGGACAGGGCTATGGAAACACCATATATTTT. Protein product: CAWSSGQGYGNTIYF.

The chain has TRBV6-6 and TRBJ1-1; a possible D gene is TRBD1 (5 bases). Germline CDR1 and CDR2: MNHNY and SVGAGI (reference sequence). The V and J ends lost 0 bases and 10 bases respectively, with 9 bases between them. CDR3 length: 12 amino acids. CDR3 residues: CASSYSRGGAFF. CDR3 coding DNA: TGTGCCAGCAGTTACTCGAGGGGAGGAGCTTTCTTT.

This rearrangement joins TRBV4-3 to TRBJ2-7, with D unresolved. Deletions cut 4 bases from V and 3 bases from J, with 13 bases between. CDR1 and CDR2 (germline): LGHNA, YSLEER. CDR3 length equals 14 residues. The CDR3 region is CASSPKPGFYEQYF. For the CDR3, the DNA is TGCGCCAGCAGCCCGAAACCCGGGTTCTACGAGCAGTACTTC.

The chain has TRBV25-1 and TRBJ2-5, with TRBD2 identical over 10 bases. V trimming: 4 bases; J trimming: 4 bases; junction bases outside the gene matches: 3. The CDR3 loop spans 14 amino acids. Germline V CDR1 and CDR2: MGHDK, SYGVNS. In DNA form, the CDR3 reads TGTGCCAGCAGTGGGACTAGCGGAATAGAGACCCAGTACTTC. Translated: CASSGTSGIETQYF.

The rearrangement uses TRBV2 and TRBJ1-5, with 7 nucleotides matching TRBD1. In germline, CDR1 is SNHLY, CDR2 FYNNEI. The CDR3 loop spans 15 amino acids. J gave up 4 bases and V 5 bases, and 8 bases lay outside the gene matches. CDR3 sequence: CASSSGQSVNQPQHF. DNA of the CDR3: TGTGCCAGCAGTTCGGGACAGAGTGTGAATCAGCCCCAGCATTTT.

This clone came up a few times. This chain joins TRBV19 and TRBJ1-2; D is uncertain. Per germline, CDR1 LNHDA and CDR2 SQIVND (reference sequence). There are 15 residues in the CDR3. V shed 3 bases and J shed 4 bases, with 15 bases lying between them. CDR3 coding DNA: TGTGCCAGTAGTATTGGTTCAGGATCGAGCTATGGCTACACCTTC. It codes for CASSIGSGSSYGYTF.

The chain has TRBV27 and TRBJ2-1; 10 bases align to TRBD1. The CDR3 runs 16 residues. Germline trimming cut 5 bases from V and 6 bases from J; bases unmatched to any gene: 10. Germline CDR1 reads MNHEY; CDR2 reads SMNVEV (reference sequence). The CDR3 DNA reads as TGTGCCAGCAGTCCAACTACCGGGACAGGGGTCAATGAGCAGTTCTTC. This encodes CASSPTTGTGVNEQFF.

For the CDR3, the DNA is TGTGCCAGCAGCAGAGACAGGGCTGGCGCCGGGGAGCTGTTTTTT. This encodes CASSRDRAGAGELFF. The genes are TRBV6-5 and TRBJ2-2; the match to TRBD1 covers 7 bases. This CDR3 region has 15 residues. Trimming removed 6 bases from V and 6 bases from J; junction bases left unmatched: 10. Per the germline V gene, CDR1 is MNHEY and CDR2 is SVGAGI.

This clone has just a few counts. The CDR3 coding sequence is TGTGCCAGCAGGAACGAGAAGAACACTGAAGCTTTCTTT. It codes for CASRNEKNTEAFF. This chain joins TRBV6-5 and TRBJ1-1; D gene uncertain. The CDR3 totals 13 residues. The germline V and J ends were trimmed by 6 bases and 1 base, with 9 bases remaining between them. Germline CDR1 is MNHEY and CDR2 is SVGAGI.

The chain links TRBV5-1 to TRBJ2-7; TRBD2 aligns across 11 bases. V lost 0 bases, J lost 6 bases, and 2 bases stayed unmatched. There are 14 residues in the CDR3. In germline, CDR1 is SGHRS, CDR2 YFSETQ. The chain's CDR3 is CASSLVLAGGEQYF. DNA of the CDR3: TGCGCCAGCAGCTTGGTTCTAGCGGGAGGCGAGCAGTACTTC.